The 32 T cell receptor beta chains given below trace back to one sample, sequenced in a study of early T cells in non-severe SARS-CoV-2 infection. TCRdb independently ran MiXCR on the 5' RACE reads; one entry per CDR3 protein. This sample has tens of thousands of distinct CDR3 sequences, with more than 6.5% found just once. The starting material was whole blood, obtained at baseline. All receptors derive from an adult who was a healthcare worker with PCR-confirmed SARS-CoV-2 infection or an uninfected control (not recorded which).

This clonotype was counted at least ten times. The CDR3 loop reads CASSRTSRADTQYF. The CDR3 DNA is TGTGCCAGCAGCCGGACTAGCCGGGCAGATACGCAGTATTTT. V gene TRBV7-9 combines with J gene TRBJ2-3; 8 bases match TRBD2. Germline trimming cut 5 bases from V and 4 bases from J; bases unmatched to any gene: 5. This CDR3 spans 14 amino acids. Germline CDR1 reads SEHNR; CDR2 reads FQNEAQ (reference sequence).

This clonotype was picked up many times. V usage is TRBV5-6 and J usage is TRBJ1-1, with D maybe TRBD1 (5 bases). CDR1 and CDR2 (germline): SGHDT, YYEEEE. This CDR3 comprises 12 residues. With 1 base removed from V and 12 bases from J, the gap between germline ends came to 13 bases. The CDR3 DNA reads TGTGCCAGCAGCTTGTGGGGCGCAGTCACTTTCTTT. Protein sequence: CASSLWGAVTFF. Based on the CDR3 plus reference TRBV5-6 and TRBJ1-1, the full variable domain is DAGVTQSPTHLIKTRGQQVTLRCSPKSGHDTVSWYQQALGQGPQFIFQYYEEEERQRGNFPDRFSGHQFPNYSSELNVNALLLGDSALYLCASSLWGAVTFFGQGTRLTVV.

Many counts were recorded for this clonotype. This chain connects TRBV10-1 to TRBJ2-5, with 8 bases lining up with TRBD1. The CDR3 is made up of 14 amino acids. J was trimmed by 4 bases and V by 0 bases; bases with no gene match: 1. Per the germline V gene, CDR1 is WNHNN and CDR2 is SYGVQD (reference sequence). This CDR3 reads CASSESDRGETQYF. The CDR3 DNA reads TGCGCCAGCAGTGAGTCCGACAGGGGAGAGACCCAGTACTTC.

V and J are TRBV24-1 and TRBJ2-3, with D unclear. The CDR3 has 15 residues. Trimming shortened V by 3 bases and J by 4 bases, and 13 bases separated the two germline ends. Germline CDR1 and CDR2: KGHDR and SFDVKD. The DNA for the CDR3 is TGTGCCACCAGTGATGCGACAAAATCCTCAGATACGCAGTATTTT. Translation gives CATSDATKSSDTQYF.

This clonotype was recorded at least ten times. J is TRBJ1-2 and V is TRBV5-1; 7 nucleotides line up with TRBD1. The J segment lost 3 bases and the V segment lost 3 bases, leaving 2 bases of the junction unmatched. The CDR3 has 13 residues. Germline CDR1 is SGHRS and CDR2 is YFSETQ. Here the CDR3 DNA reads TGCGCCAGCAGCTACGGGACAGACTATGGCTACACCTTC. Amino acids: CASSYGTDYGYTF.

The chain combines TRBV2 with TRBJ1-6, with no clear D. Trimming removed 8 bases from V and 7 bases from J, with 12 bases in between. The CDR3 consists of 13 residues. Germline V gene lookup returns CDR1 SNHLY and CDR2 FYNNEI. The DNA for the CDR3 is TGTGCCAGCCTCCTGAGAGGAAATTCACCCCTCCACTTT. The encoded protein is CASLLRGNSPLHF.

The chain combines TRBV7-8 with TRBJ1-1; the D is unclear. The CDR3 is 13 residues long. Trimming removed 1 base at V and 4 bases at J, with 7 bases between. Germline V CDR1 and CDR2: SGHVS, FQNEAQ. CDR3 nucleotide sequence: TGTGCCAGCAGCTTAGTGCGGGGCACTGAAGCTTTCTTT. The encoded protein is CASSLVRGTEAFF.

This clonotype was picked up many times. CDR3 sequence: CASSVEGTSPLHF. Here the CDR3 DNA reads TGCGCCAGCTCCGTGGAGGGCACCTCACCCCTCCACTTT. The V and J genes are TRBV10-1 and TRBJ1-6; D not resolved. V lost 8 bases to trimming and J lost 10 bases, with 15 bases between them. Germline V gene sequence: CDR1 WNHNN, CDR2 SYGVQD (reference sequence). The CDR3 contains 13 residues.

This chain connects TRBV7-9 to TRBJ2-3; a weak D match, TRBD2 (6 bases). Looked up from germline, CDR1 is SEHNR and CDR2 is FQNEAQ (reference sequence). The CDR3 totals 15 residues. The V end lost 2 bases, the J end lost 3 bases, and 12 bases lay between the germline ends. The DNA of the CDR3 is TGTGCCAGCAGCTTAACCGCCGCGGGGACAGATACGCAGTATTTT. This encodes CASSLTAAGTDTQYF.

This clonotype was seen at least ten times. The chain carries TRBV4-3 and TRBJ1-1, with D unclear. This CDR3 is 13 amino acids long. V was clipped by 0 bases and J by 6 bases, with 8 bases between them. Per the germline V gene, CDR1 is LGHNA and CDR2 is YSLEER. CDR3 in amino acids: CASSQEWWAEAFF. The CDR3 bases are TGCGCCAGCAGCCAAGAGTGGTGGGCTGAAGCTTTCTTT.

This clonotype was counted at least ten times. V usage is TRBV20-1 and J usage is TRBJ2-3; D call uncertain. Trimming stripped 0 bases from V and 6 bases from J, with 16 bases between. This CDR3 is 15 amino acids long. Per germline, CDR1 DFQATT and CDR2 SNEGSKA (reference sequence). The CDR3 loop reads CSARDQARITDTQYF. The CDR3 DNA reads as TGCAGTGCTAGAGATCAGGCTAGAATAACGGATACGCAGTATTTT.

This clonotype was seen repeatedly, ten times or more. The rearrangement joins TRBV6-6 to TRBJ2-5; D possibly corresponds to TRBD1 (6 bases). This CDR3 contains 15 residues. Trimming took 2 bases from V and 5 from J, leaving 15 bases between them. Germline loops: CDR1 MNHNY, CDR2 SVGAGI (reference sequence). This CDR3 is CASSYERTEDETQYF. CDR3 in DNA: TGTGCCAGCAGTTACGAAAGGACAGAGGATGAGACCCAGTACTTC.

This clonotype has more than one count but fewer than ten. The chain links TRBV4-3 to TRBJ2-7, with 12 bases that match TRBD2. Germline values: CDR1 LGHNA, CDR2 YSLEER. The CDR3 has 16 residues. After removal of 1 base from V and 3 bases from J, the junction contained 4 bases not matched to a gene. This CDR3 reads CASSQGPGLAGYEQYF. CDR3 DNA sequence: TGCGCCAGCAGCCAAGGGCCGGGACTAGCGGGCTACGAGCAGTACTTC.

This clonotype has only a few counts. This chain connects TRBV19 to TRBJ1-4; 8 bases fit TRBD1. The V gene end was trimmed by 6 bases and the J gene end by 7 bases; junction bases not matched to a gene: 13. CDR3 size: 16 residues. Germline V gives CDR1 LNHDA, CDR2 SQIVND (reference sequence). CDR3 loop: CASSVQAGGDGEKLFF. The CDR3 DNA reads as TGTGCCAGTAGCGTTCAGGCAGGGGGCGATGGTGAAAAACTGTTTTTT.

This clonotype was recorded at least ten times. The chain combines TRBV28 with TRBJ1-1; D is unresolved. Trimming shortened V by 7 bases and J by 3 bases, and 6 bases separated the two germline ends. The germline V gene encodes CDR1 MDHEN and CDR2 SYDVKM. This CDR3 comprises 11 residues. CDR3 loop: CASNRYTEAFF. In DNA, the CDR3 is TGTGCCAGCAACAGATACACTGAAGCTTTCTTT.

This clonotype was counted only a few times. The rearrangement joins TRBV2 to TRBJ2-1; D ambiguous. CDR1 is SNHLY and CDR2 is FYNNEI in the germline V gene. Trimming took off 5 bases at V and 3 bases at J, with 8 bases between the two ends. The CDR3 runs to 13 residues. The CDR3 is CASSNPNYNEQFF. In DNA, the CDR3 is TGTGCCAGCAGTAACCCAAACTACAATGAGCAGTTCTTC.

The rearrangement uses TRBV10-1 and TRBJ1-1, with D unclear. This CDR3 is 13 amino acids long. Germline lookup yields CDR1 WNHNN and CDR2 SYGVQD (reference sequence). Trimming cost V 4 bases and J 7 bases, with 13 bases left between them. The CDR3 is CASSAHVTSEAFF. Here the CDR3 DNA reads TGCGCCAGCAGTGCCCACGTTACTAGTGAAGCTTTCTTT.

V usage is TRBV7-2 and J usage is TRBJ2-7; D is unclear. CDR1 is SGHTA and CDR2 is FQGNSA in the germline V gene. Trimming left V 5 bases short and J 6 bases short, with 11 bases between. The length of the CDR3 is 12 residues. The CDR3: CASSPRRREQYF. DNA of the CDR3: TGTGCCAGCAGCCCGCGAAGGCGCGAGCAGTACTTC.

The rearrangement joins TRBV7-9 to TRBJ1-2; tentatively, D is TRBD1 (6 bases). CDR1 SEHNR and CDR2 FQNEAQ come from the germline V gene (reference sequence). The ends were cut back, 3 bases at V and 7 bases at J, with 9 bases in the middle. This CDR3 is built from 12 residues. The CDR3 here is CASSFQGSGYTF. The CDR3 coding sequence is TGTGCCAGCAGCTTCCAGGGGAGTGGCTACACCTTC.

The chain uses TRBV27 and TRBJ2-3; D gene uncertain. Germline loops: CDR1 MNHEY, CDR2 SMNVEV (reference sequence). V gave up 3 bases and J gave up 4 bases, with 14 bases separating them. This CDR3 has 15 residues. The CDR3 coding sequence is TGTGCCAGCAGTTTGGTCTGGACGGAGCCAGATACGCAGTATTTT. Its translation: CASSLVWTEPDTQYF.

This clonotype turned up a few times. V is TRBV29-1 and J is TRBJ1-5; perhaps TRBD1 as D (5 bases). CDR3 size: 14 residues. The V gene's germline CDR1 is SQVTM and CDR2 ANQGSEA. V was cut by 4 bases and J by 7 bases, with 17 bases left in between. This CDR3 is CSVAEGPRRQPQHF. The CDR3 DNA follows: TGCAGCGTTGCGGAGGGACCCCGCAGGCAGCCCCAGCATTTT.

This clonotype was counted ten times or more. The J gene is TRBJ1-6, the V gene TRBV20-1; 10 bases align to TRBD1. The V gene end was trimmed by 0 bases and the J gene end by 8 bases; junction bases not matched to a gene: 7. From germline, CDR1 is DFQATT and CDR2 SNEGSKA (reference sequence). The CDR3 sequence is 16 residues long. The CDR3 nucleotides are TGCAGTGCTAGAGATCAGAGGGACAGGGGACATTCACCCCTCCACTTT. Amino acids: CSARDQRDRGHSPLHF.

The genes are TRBV7-2 and TRBJ2-1; D not certain. The CDR3 totals 11 residues. The germline V and J ends were trimmed by 3 bases and 5 bases, with 2 bases remaining between them. Germline CDR1 is SGHTA and CDR2 is FQGNSA. DNA of the CDR3: TGTGCCAGCAGCTTGGACAATGAGCAGTTCTTC. Protein sequence: CASSLDNEQFF. The whole variable domain, remainder taken from reference TRBV7-2 and TRBJ2-1, is GAGVSQSPSNKVTEKGKDVELRCDPISGHTALYWYRQSLGQGLEFLIYFQGNSAPDKSGLPSDRFSAERTGGSVSTLTIQRTQQEDSAVYLCASSLDNEQFFGPGTRLTVL.

This clonotype turned up a few times. The rearrangement uses TRBV5-6 and TRBJ1-5; D is uncertain. This CDR3 has 12 residues. V lost 0 bases to trimming and J lost 7 bases, with 5 bases between them. Germline V CDR1 and CDR2: SGHDT, YYEEEE. The CDR3 DNA is TGTGCCAGCAGCTTGGTAGACCAGCCCCAGCATTTT. This codes for CASSLVDQPQHF. The variable domain in full, completed from reference TRBV5-6 and TRBJ1-5, reads DAGVTQSPTHLIKTRGQQVTLRCSPKSGHDTVSWYQQALGQGPQFIFQYYEEEERQRGNFPDRFSGHQFPNYSSELNVNALLLGDSALYLCASSLVDQPQHFGDGTRLSIL.

Only one count was recorded for this clonotype. The chain recombines TRBV6-6 with TRBJ1-3; D is ambiguous. Germline V gives CDR1 MNHNY, CDR2 SVGAGI (reference sequence). The V end was cut by 2 bases, the J end by 9 bases, with 11 bases between. The CDR3 runs to 13 residues. Written as DNA, the CDR3 is TGTGCCAGCAGTTACACAAGGGATGGCACCATATATTTT. Protein sequence: CASSYTRDGTIYF.

This clonotype was detected many times. The chain has TRBV6-5 and TRBJ1-6, with D possibly TRBD1 on 6 matching bases. Trimming pared 0 bases from V and 7 bases from J, leaving 13 bases between. Germline loops: CDR1 MNHEY, CDR2 SVGAGI. The CDR3 loop spans 16 amino acids. CDR3 sequence: CASSYSFQGFNSPLHF. As DNA, the CDR3 is TGTGCCAGCAGTTACTCTTTCCAGGGGTTCAATTCACCCCTCCACTTT.

V usage is TRBV12-3 or TRBV12-4 and J usage is TRBJ2-3; D unclear. The ends were cut back, 1 base at V and 1 base at J, with 9 bases in the middle. This CDR3 is 15 amino acids long. Written as DNA, the CDR3 is TGTGCCAGCAGTTTAGGAGAATCGGGCACAGATACGCAGTATTTT. It specifies CASSLGESGTDTQYF.

This clonotype has more than one count but fewer than ten. The V and J genes are TRBV15 and TRBJ2-3; D not resolved. The CDR3 covers 14 residues. CDR1 and CDR2 (germline): LNHNV, YYDKDF (reference sequence). Trimming removed 7 bases at V and 3 bases at J, with 14 bases between. CDR3 protein: CATTDLVWTDTQYF. The DNA for the CDR3 is TGTGCCACCACTGACTTGGTGTGGACAGATACGCAGTATTTT.

This clonotype was counted many times. The rearrangement joins TRBV6-5 to TRBJ2-2, with D unclear. This CDR3 has 12 amino acids. Trimming stripped 4 bases from V and 4 bases from J, with 4 bases between. Per the germline V gene, CDR1 is MNHEY and CDR2 is SVGAGI. Written as DNA, the CDR3 is TGTGCCAGCAGTTCGGCCACCGGGGAGCTGTTTTTT. Protein sequence: CASSSATGELFF.

This clonotype was counted only a few times. This rearrangement joins TRBV28 to TRBJ2-1; TRBD2 is a possible D gene (5 bases). V was clipped by 5 bases and J by 6 bases, with 23 bases between them. Germline-derived CDR1 and CDR2 are MDHEN and SYDVKM. The CDR3 runs to 17 residues. In DNA, the CDR3 is TGTGCCAGCAGTACAAACCTCGAGGGCCCAACGGTCAATGAGCAGTTCTTC. This sequence encodes CASSTNLEGPTVNEQFF.

The chain has TRBV5-1 and TRBJ1-2, with 8 bases identical to TRBD1. From germline, CDR1 is SGHRS and CDR2 YFSETQ. This CDR3 has 15 amino acids. The V and J ends lost 4 bases and 4 bases, in that order; junction bases with no gene match: 9. The CDR3 protein is CASSVAGTGPYGYTF. CDR3 sequence (DNA): TGCGCCAGCAGCGTAGCAGGGACAGGCCCCTATGGCTACACCTTC.

The gene calls are TRBV11-3 and TRBJ2-2; perhaps TRBD1 as D (5 bases). The CDR3 has 13 residues. V was shortened by 2 bases and J by 6 bases, with 7 bases between the two germline ends. CDR1 and CDR2 from the germline V gene are SGHNT and YENEEA. This CDR3 is CASSLRQPGELFF. DNA of the CDR3: TGTGCCAGCAGCTTACGACAGCCCGGGGAGCTGTTTTTT.